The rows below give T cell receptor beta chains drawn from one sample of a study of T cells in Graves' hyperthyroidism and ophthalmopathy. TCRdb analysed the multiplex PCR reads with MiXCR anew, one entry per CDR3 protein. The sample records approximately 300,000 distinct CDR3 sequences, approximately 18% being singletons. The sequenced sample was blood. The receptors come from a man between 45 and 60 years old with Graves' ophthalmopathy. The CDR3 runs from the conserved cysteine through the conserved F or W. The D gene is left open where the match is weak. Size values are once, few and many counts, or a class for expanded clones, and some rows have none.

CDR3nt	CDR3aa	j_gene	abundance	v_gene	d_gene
TGCAGTGCTTGCCGGGACATCCAAGAGACCCAGTACTTC	CSACRDIQETQYF	TRBJ2-5	many	TRBV20-1	-
TGTGCCAGCAGCCCCCGGGCGGACTCCTACAATGAGCAGTTCTTC	CASSPRADSYNEQFF	TRBJ2-1	-	TRBV5-4	-
TGCGCCAGCAGCCACCCGGGACTAGCGGGAGTAGGCGCCTACAATGAGCAGTTCTTC	CASSHPGLAGVGAYNEQFF	TRBJ2-1	few	TRBV5-1	TRBD2
TGCACCAACAGGGGGGAGCATTCGAACACTGAAGCTTTCTTT	CTNRGEHSNTEAFF	TRBJ1-1	many	TRBV20-1	TRBD1
TGTGCCACCAGTGATAGCGGGGACTACAATGAGCAGTTCTTC	CATSDSGDYNEQFF	TRBJ2-1	many	TRBV24-1	TRBD2
TGTGCCAGTAGTATGGGGACTAGCGGGAGACAGACCCAGTACTTC	CASSMGTSGRQTQYF	TRBJ2-5	-	TRBV19	TRBD2
TGTGCCAGCAGCGCCGGGACCATCTATAACTATGGCTACACCTTC	CASSAGTIYNYGYTF	TRBJ1-2	few	TRBV11-2	-
TGTGCCACCCGAAGATCCGAATCTCATTATACGCAGTATTTT	CATRRSESHYTQYF	TRBJ2-3	few	TRBV15	-
TGCAGCGCTAAGACGCAAACCTACGAGCAGTACTTC	CSAKTQTYEQYF	TRBJ2-7	few	TRBV29-1	-
TGTGCCAGCAGCCGAAGTACGAACACCGGGGAGCTGTTTTTT	CASSRSTNTGELFF	TRBJ2-2	few	TRBV7-2	-
TGTGCCAGCAGTCGCGTGGGGTTTAGCAACTACGAGCAGTACTTC	CASSRVGFSNYEQYF	TRBJ2-7	-	TRBV28	-
TGTGCCAGCAGCGGGGGAGGAGCGGTGAACACTGAAGCTTTCTTT	CASSGGGAVNTEAFF	TRBJ1-1	-	TRBV28	-
TGCGCCAGCAGCCGGGGGGTACAGCAGACCCAGTACTTC	CASSRGVQQTQYF	TRBJ2-5	-	TRBV4-1	-
TGTGCCAGCAGTCCCGGGGACAGGGAGGGAGGCTACACCTTC	CASSPGDREGGYTF	TRBJ1-2	many	TRBV28	TRBD1
TGCAGTGCTATCAACCAGGGGGGGAACATTCAGTACTTC	CSAINQGGNIQYF	TRBJ2-4	many	TRBV20-1	-
TGCGCCAGCAGCAAAACGGGACAGGGGGACACCGGGGAGCTGTTTTTT	CASSKTGQGDTGELFF	TRBJ2-2	-	TRBV5-1	TRBD1
TGTGCCAGCAGTTATATAGTCGGTTTGGGCTACACCTTC	CASSYIVGLGYTF	TRBJ1-2	-	TRBV28	-
TGTGCCATCAGTGAGTCTGGGAACTACGAGCAGTACTTC	CAISESGNYEQYF	TRBJ2-7	many	TRBV10-3	-
TGTGCCAGCAGCACTGAAGGAAGAGTGATCACAGATACGCAGTATTTT	CASSTEGRVITDTQYF	TRBJ2-3	few	TRBV5-4	-
TGTGCCAGCAGCTTAACCGGGACTAGCGGGGAAGAGACCCAGTACTTC	CASSLTGTSGEETQYF	TRBJ2-5	many	TRBV7-3	TRBD2
TGTGCCAGCAGTTTACAGGGGTTAGGAGAAAAACTGTTTTTT	CASSLQGLGEKLFF	TRBJ1-4	few	TRBV7-9	TRBD1
TGTGCCAGTAGTATCGCTGGGACAGCTGGGGCCAACGTCCTGACTTTC	CASSIAGTAGANVLTF	TRBJ2-6	few	TRBV19	TRBD1